This T cell receptor beta chain was recorded in a study of cytomegalovirus exposure and HLA in healthy donors. Measured with immunoSEQ multiplex PCR; TCRdb has only the in-frame clones, and not every one. This table has about 130,000 clones, 89% appearing once. A roughly 120-subject validation cohort, separate from the roughly 670-subject first cohort, supplied the donors. CDR3 size: 14 residues. The ends were cut back, 0 bases at V and 2 bases at J, with 6 bases in the middle. Germline-derived CDR1 and CDR2 are LGHNA and YNFKEQ. Notes on the study in general: Testing in vitro showed three CMV-associated chains specific for CMV antigens.

With respect to this clone: Its specificity is unknown.

Sequenced: PBMCs. This chain uses TRBV4-2 with TRBJ2-3; no clear D gene. This receptor was taken from a woman aged 18-29 years in good health and CMV-seropositive. In nucleotides, the CDR3 is TGTGCCAGCAGCCAAGACAGTGACACAGATACGCAGTATTTT. As protein: CASSQDSDTDTQYF.